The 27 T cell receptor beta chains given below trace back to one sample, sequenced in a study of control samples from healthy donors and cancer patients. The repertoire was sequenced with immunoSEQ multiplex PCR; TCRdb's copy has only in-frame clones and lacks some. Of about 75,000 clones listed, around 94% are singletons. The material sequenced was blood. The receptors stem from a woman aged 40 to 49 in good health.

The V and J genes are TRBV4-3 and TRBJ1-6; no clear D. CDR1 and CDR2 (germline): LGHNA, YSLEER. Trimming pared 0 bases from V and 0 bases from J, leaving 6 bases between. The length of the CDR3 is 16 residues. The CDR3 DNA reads TGCGCCAGCAGCCAAGATTTGGACTCCTATAATTCACCCCTCCACTTT. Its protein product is CASSQDLDSYNSPLHF.

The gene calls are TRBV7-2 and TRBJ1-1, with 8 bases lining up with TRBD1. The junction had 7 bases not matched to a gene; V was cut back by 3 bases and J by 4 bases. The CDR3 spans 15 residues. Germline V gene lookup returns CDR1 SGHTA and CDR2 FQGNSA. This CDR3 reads CASSFDRGSGTEAFF. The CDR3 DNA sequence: TGTGCCAGCAGCTTCGACAGGGGTTCGGGCACTGAAGCTTTCTTT.

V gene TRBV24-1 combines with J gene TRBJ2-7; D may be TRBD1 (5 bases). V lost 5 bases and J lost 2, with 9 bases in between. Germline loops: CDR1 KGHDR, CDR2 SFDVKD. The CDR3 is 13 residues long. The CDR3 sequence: CATSGTSPYEQYF. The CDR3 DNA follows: TGTGCCACCAGTGGGACAAGCCCCTACGAGCAGTACTTC.

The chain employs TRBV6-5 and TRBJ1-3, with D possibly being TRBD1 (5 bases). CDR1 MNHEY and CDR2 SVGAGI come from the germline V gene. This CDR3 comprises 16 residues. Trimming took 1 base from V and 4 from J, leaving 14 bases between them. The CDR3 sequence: CASSYYTFGTGNTIYF. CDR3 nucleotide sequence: TGTGCCAGCAGTTACTACACGTTTGGGACCGGAAACACCATATATTTT.

The CDR3 reads CATSPGSSGNTIYF. The CDR3 region has the DNA TGTGCCACCTCACCCGGGAGCTCTGGAAACACCATATATTTT. This chain uses TRBV15 with TRBJ1-3; D not certain. The CDR3 loop spans 14 amino acids. Trimming stripped 8 bases from V and 0 bases from J, with 11 bases between. The germline V gene has CDR1 LNHNV and CDR2 YYDKDF (reference sequence).

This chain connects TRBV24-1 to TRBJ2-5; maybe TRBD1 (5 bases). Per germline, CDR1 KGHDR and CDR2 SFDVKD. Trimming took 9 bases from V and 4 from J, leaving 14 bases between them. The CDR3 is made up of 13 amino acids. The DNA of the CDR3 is TGTGCCACCGGGGCAGGGAATGGAGAGACCCAGTACTTC. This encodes CATGAGNGETQYF.

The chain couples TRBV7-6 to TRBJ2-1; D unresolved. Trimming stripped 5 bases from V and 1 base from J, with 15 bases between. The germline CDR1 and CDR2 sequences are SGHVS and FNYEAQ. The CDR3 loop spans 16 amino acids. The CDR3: CASSPPGPPSYNEQFF. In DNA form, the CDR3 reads TGTGCCAGCAGCCCACCGGGTCCCCCTTCCTACAATGAGCAGTTCTTC.

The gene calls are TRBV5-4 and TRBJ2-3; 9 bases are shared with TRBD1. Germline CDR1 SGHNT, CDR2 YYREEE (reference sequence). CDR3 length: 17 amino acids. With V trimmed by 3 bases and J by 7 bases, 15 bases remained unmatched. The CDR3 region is CASSSLKAGQGLNTQYF. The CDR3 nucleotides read TGTGCCAGCAGCTCACTGAAAGCGGGACAGGGCTTAAATACGCAGTATTTT.

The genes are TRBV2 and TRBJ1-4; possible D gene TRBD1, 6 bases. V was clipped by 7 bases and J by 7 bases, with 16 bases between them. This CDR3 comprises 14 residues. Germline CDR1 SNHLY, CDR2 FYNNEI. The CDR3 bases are TGTGCCAGCACCGAAGGGGGGGCTAGTGAAAAACTGTTTTTT. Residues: CASTEGGASEKLFF. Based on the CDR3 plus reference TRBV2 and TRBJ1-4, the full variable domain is EPEVTQTPSHQVTQMGQEVILRCVPISNHLYFYWYRQILGQKVEFLVSFYNNEISEKSEIFDDQFSVERPDGSNFTLKIRSTKLEDSAMYFCASTEGGASEKLFFGSGTQLSVL.

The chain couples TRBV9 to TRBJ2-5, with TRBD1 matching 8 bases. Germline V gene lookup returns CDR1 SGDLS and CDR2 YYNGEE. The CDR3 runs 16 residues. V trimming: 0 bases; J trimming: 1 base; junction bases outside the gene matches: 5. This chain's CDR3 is CASSVGAGGPQETQYF. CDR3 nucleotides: TGTGCCAGCAGCGTAGGGGCAGGGGGCCCCCAAGAGACCCAGTACTTC.

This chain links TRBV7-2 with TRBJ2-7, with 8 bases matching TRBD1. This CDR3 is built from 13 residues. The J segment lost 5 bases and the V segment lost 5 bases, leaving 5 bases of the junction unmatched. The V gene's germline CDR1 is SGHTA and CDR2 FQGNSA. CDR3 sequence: CASSIQTGDEQYF. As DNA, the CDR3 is TGTGCCAGCAGCATCCAGACAGGGGACGAGCAGTACTTC.

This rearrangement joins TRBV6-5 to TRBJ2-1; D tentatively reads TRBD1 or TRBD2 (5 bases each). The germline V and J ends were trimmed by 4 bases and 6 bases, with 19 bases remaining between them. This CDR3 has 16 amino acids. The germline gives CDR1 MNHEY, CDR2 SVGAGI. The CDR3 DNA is TGTGCCAGCAGTTCCCGGGACGCCCAATGGGGCAATGAGCAGTTCTTC. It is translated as CASSSRDAQWGNEQFF.

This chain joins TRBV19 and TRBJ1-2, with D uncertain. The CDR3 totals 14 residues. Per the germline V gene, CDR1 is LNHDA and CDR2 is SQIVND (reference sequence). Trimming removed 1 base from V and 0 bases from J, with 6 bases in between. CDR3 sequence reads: CASSIGASNYGYTF. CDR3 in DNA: TGTGCCAGTAGTATAGGGGCCTCTAACTATGGCTACACCTTC.

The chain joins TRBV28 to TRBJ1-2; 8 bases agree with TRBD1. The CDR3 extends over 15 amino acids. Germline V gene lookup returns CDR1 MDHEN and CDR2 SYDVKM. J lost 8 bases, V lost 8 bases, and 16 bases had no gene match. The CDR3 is CASWILGTGEDGYTF. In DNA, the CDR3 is TGTGCCAGCTGGATTTTAGGGACAGGAGAAGACGGCTACACCTTC.

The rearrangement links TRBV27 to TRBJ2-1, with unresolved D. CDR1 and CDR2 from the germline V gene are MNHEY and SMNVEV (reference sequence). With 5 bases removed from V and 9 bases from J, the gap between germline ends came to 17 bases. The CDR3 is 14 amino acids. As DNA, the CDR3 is TGTGCCAGCAGTCTTGGACCACAAGGCAGTGAGCAGTTCTTC. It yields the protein CASSLGPQGSEQFF.

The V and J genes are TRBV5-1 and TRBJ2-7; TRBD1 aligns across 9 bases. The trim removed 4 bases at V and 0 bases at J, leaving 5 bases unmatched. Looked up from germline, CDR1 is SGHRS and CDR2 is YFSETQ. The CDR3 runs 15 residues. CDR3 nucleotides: TGCGCCAGCAGCGATGGGACAGGGAGCTCCTACGAGCAGTACTTC. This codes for CASSDGTGSSYEQYF.

The CDR3 nucleotides read TGTGCCAGCAGCCCGGGGCCAGCGGGGGGGACCTTAGCCAAAAACATTCAGTACTTC. It encodes CASSPGPAGGTLAKNIQYF. The rearrangement links TRBV7-2 to TRBJ2-4, with 10 bases that match TRBD2. V lost 5 bases to trimming and J lost 0 bases; unmatched junction nucleotides: 13. CDR3 length: 19 amino acids. CDR1 and CDR2 from the germline V gene are SGHTA and FQGNSA.

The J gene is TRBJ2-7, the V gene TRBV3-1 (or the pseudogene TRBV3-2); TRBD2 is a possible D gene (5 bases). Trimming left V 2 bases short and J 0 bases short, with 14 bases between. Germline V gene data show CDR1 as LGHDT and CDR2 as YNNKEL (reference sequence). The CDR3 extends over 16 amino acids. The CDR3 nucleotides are TGTGCCAGCAGCCAAAGGCCTAGCCGAACCTCCTACGAGCAGTACTTC. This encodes CASSQRPSRTSYEQYF.

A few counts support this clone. The DNA of the CDR3 is TGTGCCAGCAGCCGAGACAGGACCAGAGGCTACGAGCAGTACTTC. Protein sequence: CASSRDRTRGYEQYF. V gene TRBV3-1 (or the pseudogene TRBV3-2) combines with J gene TRBJ2-7, with a tentative D call TRBD1 (6 bases). Trimming stripped 4 bases from V and 3 bases from J, with 16 bases between. This CDR3 has 15 residues. The V gene's germline CDR1 is LGHDT and CDR2 YNNKEL (reference sequence).

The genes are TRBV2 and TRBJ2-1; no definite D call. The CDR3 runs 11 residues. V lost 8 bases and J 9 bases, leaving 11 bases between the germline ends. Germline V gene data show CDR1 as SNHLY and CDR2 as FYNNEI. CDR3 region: CASRLRGEQFF. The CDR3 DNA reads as TGTGCCAGCCGTCTGCGAGGTGAGCAGTTCTTC. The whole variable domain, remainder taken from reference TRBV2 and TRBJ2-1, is EPEVTQTPSHQVTQMGQEVILRCVPISNHLYFYWYRQILGQKVEFLVSFYNNEISEKSEIFDDQFSVERPDGSNFTLKIRSTKLEDSAMYFCASRLRGEQFFGPGTRLTVL.

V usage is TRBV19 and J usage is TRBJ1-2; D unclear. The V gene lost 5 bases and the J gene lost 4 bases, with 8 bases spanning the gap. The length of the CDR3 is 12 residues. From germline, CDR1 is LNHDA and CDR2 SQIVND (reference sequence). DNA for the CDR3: TGTGCCAGTAGTTGGGCAGTCTATGGCTACACCTTC. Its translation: CASSWAVYGYTF.

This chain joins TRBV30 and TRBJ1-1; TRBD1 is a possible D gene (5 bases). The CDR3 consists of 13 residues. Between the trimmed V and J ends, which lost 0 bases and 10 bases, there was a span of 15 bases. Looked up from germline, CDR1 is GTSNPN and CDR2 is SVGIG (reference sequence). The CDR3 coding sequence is TGTGCCTGGAGTGTACGCTTTGGGGACGGAGCTTTCTTT. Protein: CAWSVRFGDGAFF.

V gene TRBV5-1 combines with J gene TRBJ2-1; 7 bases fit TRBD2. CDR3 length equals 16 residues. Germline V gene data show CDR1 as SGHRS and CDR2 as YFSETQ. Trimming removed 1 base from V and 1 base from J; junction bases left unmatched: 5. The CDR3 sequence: CASSLSGRRSYNEQFF. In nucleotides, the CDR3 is TGCGCCAGCAGCTTGTCCGGGAGGAGGTCCTACAATGAGCAGTTCTTC.

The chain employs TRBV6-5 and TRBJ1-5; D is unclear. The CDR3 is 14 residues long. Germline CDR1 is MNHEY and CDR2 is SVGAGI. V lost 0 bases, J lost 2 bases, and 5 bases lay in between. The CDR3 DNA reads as TGTGCCAGCAGTTACTCAGGCGGCAATCAGCCCCAGCATTTT. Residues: CASSYSGGNQPQHF.

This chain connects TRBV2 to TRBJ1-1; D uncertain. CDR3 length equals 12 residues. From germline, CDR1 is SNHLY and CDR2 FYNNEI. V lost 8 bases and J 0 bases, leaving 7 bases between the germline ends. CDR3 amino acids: CASFLLNTEAFF. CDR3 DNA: TGTGCCAGCTTCCTTCTGAACACTGAAGCTTTCTTT. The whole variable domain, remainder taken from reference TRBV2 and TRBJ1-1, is EPEVTQTPSHQVTQMGQEVILRCVPISNHLYFYWYRQILGQKVEFLVSFYNNEISEKSEIFDDQFSVERPDGSNFTLKIRSTKLEDSAMYFCASFLLNTEAFFGQGTRLTVV.

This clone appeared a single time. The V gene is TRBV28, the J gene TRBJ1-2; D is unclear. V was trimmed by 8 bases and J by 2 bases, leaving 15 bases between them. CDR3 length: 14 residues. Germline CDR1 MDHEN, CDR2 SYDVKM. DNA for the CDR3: TGTGCCAGCGAGTTTGAAAGAGGGAACTATGGCTACACCTTC. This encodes CASEFERGNYGYTF.

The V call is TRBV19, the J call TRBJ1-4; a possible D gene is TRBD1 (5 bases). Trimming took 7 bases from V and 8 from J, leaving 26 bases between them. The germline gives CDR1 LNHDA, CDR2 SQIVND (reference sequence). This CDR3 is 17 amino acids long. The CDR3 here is CASTSTFRGTYEEKLFF. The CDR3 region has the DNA TGTGCCAGTACGAGTACGTTCCGAGGGACCTATGAGGAAAAACTGTTTTTT.